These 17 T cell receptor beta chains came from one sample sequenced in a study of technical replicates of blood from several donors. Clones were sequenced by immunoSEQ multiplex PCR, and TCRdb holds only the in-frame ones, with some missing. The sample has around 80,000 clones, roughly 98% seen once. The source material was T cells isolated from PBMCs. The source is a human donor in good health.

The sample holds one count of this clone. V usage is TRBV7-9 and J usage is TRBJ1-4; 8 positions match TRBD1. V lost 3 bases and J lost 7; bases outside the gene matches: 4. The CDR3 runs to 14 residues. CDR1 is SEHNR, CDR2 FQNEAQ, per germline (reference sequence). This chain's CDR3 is CASSLTGEGEKLFF. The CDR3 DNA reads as TGTGCCAGCAGCTTGACAGGGGAGGGTGAAAAACTGTTTTTT.

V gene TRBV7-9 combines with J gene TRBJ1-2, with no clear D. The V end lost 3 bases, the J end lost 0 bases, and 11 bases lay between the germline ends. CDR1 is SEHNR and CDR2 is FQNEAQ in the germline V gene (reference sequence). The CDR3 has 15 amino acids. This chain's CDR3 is CASSFGGGANYGYTF. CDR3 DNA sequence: TGTGCCAGCAGCTTCGGCGGCGGAGCTAACTATGGCTACACCTTC.

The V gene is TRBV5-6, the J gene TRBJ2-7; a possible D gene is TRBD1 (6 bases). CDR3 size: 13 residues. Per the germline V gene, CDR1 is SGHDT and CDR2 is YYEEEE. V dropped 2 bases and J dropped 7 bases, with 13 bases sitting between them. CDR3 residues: CASSFGDTREQYF. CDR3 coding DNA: TGTGCCAGCAGCTTTGGGGACACGCGGGAGCAGTACTTC.

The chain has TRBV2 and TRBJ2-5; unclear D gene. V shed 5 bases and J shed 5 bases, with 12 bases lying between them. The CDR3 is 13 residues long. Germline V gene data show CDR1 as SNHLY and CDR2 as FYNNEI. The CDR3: CASSRSVRETQYF. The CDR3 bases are TGTGCCAGCAGTCGTAGTGTACGGGAGACCCAGTACTTC. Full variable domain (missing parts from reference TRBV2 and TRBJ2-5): EPEVTQTPSHQVTQMGQEVILRCVPISNHLYFYWYRQILGQKVEFLVSFYNNEISEKSEIFDDQFSVERPDGSNFTLKIRSTKLEDSAMYFCASSRSVRETQYFGPGTRLLVL.

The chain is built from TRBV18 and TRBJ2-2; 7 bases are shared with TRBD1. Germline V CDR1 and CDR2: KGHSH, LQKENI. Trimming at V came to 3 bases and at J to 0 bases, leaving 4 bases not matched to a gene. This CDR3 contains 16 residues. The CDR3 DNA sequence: TGTGCCAGCTCACCGTGGGACAGCTCGAACACCGGGGAGCTGTTTTTT. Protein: CASSPWDSSNTGELFF.

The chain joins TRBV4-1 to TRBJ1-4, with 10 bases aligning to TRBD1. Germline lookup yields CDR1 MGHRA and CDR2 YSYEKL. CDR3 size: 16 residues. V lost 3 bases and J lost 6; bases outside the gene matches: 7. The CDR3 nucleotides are TGCGCCAGCAGCCAGCTTACCGGGACAGGGGATGAAAAACTGTTTTTT. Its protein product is CASSQLTGTGDEKLFF.

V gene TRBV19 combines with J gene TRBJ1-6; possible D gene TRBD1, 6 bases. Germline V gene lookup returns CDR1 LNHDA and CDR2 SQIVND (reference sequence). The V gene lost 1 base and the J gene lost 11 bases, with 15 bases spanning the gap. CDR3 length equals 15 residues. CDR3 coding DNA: TGTGCCAGTAGTATAGGCACAGGGTCTCGAGCACCCCTCCACTTT. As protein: CASSIGTGSRAPLHF.

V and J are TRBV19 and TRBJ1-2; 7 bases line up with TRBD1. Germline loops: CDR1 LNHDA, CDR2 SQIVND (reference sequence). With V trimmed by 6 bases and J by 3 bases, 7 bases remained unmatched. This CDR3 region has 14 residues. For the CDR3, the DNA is TGTGCCAGTAGCGAACCCGACAGGGACTATGGCTACACCTTC. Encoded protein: CASSEPDRDYGYTF.

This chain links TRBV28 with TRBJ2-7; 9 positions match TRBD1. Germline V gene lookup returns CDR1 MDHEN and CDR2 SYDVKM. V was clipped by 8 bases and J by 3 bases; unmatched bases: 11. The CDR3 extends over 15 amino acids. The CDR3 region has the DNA TGTGCCAGCGGGTCGGGGGACAGGGTGGTCTACGAGCAGTACTTC. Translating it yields CASGSGDRVVYEQYF. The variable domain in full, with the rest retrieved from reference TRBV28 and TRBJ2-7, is DVKVTQSSRYLVKRTGEKVFLECVQDMDHENMFWYRQDPGLGLRLIYFSYDVKMKEKGDIPEGYSVSREKKERFSLILESASTNQTSMYLCASGSGDRVVYEQYFGPGTRLTVT.

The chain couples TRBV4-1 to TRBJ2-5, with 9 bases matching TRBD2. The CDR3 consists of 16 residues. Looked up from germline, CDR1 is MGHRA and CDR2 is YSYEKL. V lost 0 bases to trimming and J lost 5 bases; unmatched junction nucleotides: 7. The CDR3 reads CASSQEVAGVGETQYF. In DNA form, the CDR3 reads TGCGCCAGCAGCCAAGAGGTAGCGGGGGTAGGGGAGACCCAGTACTTC.

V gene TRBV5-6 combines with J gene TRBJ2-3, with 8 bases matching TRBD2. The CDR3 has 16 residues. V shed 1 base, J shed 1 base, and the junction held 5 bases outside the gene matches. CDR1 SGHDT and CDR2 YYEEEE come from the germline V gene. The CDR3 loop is CASSLSLGGGTDTQYF. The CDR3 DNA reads TGTGCCAGCAGCTTGTCCCTCGGGGGGGGCACAGATACGCAGTATTTT.

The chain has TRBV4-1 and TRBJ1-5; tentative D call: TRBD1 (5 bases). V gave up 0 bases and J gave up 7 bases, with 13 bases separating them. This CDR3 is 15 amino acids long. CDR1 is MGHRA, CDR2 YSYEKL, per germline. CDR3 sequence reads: CASSQDGGIFQPQHF. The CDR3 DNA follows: TGCGCCAGCAGCCAAGATGGGGGGATTTTCCAGCCCCAGCATTTT.

CDR3 coding DNA: TGTGCCAGCAGCTGGGGGACTAGCTGGTCCTACGAGCAGTACTTC. This translates into CASSWGTSWSYEQYF. The chain has TRBV5-4 and TRBJ2-7, with 9 bases matching TRBD2. From germline, CDR1 is SGHNT and CDR2 YYREEE (reference sequence). The CDR3 totals 15 residues. With 3 bases clipped from V and 1 base from J, the junction kept 5 bases outside the gene matches.

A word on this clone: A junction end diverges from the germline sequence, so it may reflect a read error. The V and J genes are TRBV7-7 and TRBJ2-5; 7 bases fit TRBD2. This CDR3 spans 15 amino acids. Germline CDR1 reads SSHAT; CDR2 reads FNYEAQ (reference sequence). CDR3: CASSLSSGGLETQYF. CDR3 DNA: TGTGCTAGCAGCTTGTCTTCGGGGGGTTTAGAGACCCAGTACTTC.

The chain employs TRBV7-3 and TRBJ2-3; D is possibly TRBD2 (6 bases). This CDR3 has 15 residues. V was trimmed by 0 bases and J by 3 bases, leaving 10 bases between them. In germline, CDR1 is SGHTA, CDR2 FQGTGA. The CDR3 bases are TGTGCCAGCAGCTTAACGAGCGGGCCAACAGATACGCAGTATTTT. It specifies CASSLTSGPTDTQYF.

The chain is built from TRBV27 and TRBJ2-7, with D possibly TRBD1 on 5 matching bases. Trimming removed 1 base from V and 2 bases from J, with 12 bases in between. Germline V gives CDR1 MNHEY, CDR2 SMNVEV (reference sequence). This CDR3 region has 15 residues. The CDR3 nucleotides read TGTGCCAGCAGTTTATTTGGGGCTGCGGCCTACGAGCAGTACTTC. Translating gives CASSLFGAAAYEQYF.

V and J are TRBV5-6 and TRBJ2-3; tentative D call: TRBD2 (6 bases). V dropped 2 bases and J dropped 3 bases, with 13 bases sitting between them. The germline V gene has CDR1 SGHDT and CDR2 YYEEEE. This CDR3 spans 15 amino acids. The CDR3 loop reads CASSLNGGGTDTQYF. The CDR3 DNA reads TGTGCCAGCAGCTTAAATGGTGGAGGGACAGATACGCAGTATTTT.